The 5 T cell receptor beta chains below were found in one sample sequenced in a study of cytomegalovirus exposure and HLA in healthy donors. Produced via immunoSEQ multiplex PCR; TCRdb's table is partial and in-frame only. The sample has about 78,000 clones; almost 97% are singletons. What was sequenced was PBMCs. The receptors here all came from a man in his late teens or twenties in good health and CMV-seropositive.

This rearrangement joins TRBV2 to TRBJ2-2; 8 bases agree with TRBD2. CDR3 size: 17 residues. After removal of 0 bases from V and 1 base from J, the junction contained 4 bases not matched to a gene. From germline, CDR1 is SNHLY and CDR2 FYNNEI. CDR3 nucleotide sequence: TGTGCCAGCAGTGAAGCCTCAGCGGGAGAGAACACCGGGGAGCTGTTTTTT. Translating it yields CASSEASAGENTGELFF. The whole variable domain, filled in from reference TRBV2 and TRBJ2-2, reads EPEVTQTPSHQVTQMGQEVILRCVPISNHLYFYWYRQILGQKVEFLVSFYNNEISEKSEIFDDQFSVERPDGSNFTLKIRSTKLEDSAMYFCASSEASAGENTGELFFGEGSRLTVL.

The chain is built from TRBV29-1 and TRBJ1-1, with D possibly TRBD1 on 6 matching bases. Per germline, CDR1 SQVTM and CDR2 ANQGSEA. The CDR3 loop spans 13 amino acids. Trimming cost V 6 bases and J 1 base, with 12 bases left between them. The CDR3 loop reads CSVARGGNTEAFF. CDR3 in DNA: TGCAGCGTCGCTAGGGGGGGGAACACTGAAGCTTTCTTT.

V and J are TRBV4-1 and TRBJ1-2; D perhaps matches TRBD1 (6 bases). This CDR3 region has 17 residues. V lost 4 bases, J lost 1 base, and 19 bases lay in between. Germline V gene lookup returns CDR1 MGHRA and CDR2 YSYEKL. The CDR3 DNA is TGCGCCAGCAGCCTCACCAGCGGGACACAGTTTAACTATGGCTACACCTTC. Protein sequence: CASSLTSGTQFNYGYTF.

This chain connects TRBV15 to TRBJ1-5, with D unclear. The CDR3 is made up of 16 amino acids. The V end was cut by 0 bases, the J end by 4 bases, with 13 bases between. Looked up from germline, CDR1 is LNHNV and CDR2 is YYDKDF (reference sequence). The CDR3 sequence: CATSREEVGKNQPQHF. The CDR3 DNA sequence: TGTGCCACCAGCAGAGAGGAGGTAGGCAAGAATCAGCCCCAGCATTTT.

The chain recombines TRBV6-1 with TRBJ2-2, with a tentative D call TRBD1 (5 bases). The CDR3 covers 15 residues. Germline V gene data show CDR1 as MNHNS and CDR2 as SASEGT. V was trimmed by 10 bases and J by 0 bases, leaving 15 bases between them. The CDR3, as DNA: TGTGCCACAGGGCGTAGGAGCGCGAACACCGGGGAGCTGTTTTTT. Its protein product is CATGRRSANTGELFF.